Listed below are T cell receptor beta chains from one sample, sequenced in a study of naive and memory T cell subsets. TCRdb ran MiXCR on the UMI-ligation and nested PCR reads and lists one entry per CDR3 protein. Here the sample spans some 150,000 distinct CDR3 sequences, over 15% being singletons. Sample: naive CD4+ T cells from blood. The receptors were gathered from a human donor in good health. Both conserved end residues are part of each CDR3. D genes are given only for firm matches. Clone size, where shown, is once, few, many, or a class for clones that have expanded.

v_gene	j_gene	d_gene	abundance	CDR3aa	CDR3nt
TRBV2	TRBJ2-7	NA	many	CASNPATVVHEQYF	TGTGCCAGCAATCCCGCGACAGTGGTCCACGAGCAGTACTTC
TRBV7-9	TRBJ2-1	NA	NA	CASSFEYGEQFF	TGTGCCAGCAGCTTCGAGTACGGTGAGCAGTTCTTC
TRBV9	TRBJ1-2	NA	NA	CASSVGGPANYGYTF	TGTGCCAGCAGCGTAGGCGGGCCCGCTAACTATGGCTACACCTTC
TRBV10-2	TRBJ2-7	TRBD1	few	CASSGATGQGYLGSYEQYF	TGCGCCAGCAGCGGGGCTACAGGACAGGGCTACTTAGGGTCCTACGAGCAGTACTTC
TRBV29-1	TRBJ2-1	NA	many	CSTSRFLNEQFF	TGCAGCACGAGTCGTTTCTTGAATGAGCAGTTCTTC
TRBV12-3/TRBV12-4	TRBJ2-7	NA	NA	CASRLSGGNSYEQYF	TGTGCCAGCAGACTTAGCGGAGGGAACTCCTACGAGCAGTACTTC
TRBV29-1	TRBJ1-2	NA	few	CSVVENYGYTF	TGCAGCGTCGTAGAAAACTATGGCTACACCTTC
TRBV20-1	TRBJ1-6	TRBD1	few	CSAKQGSNFGSPLHF	TGCAGTGCTAAACAGGGGAGTAATTTTGGTTCACCCCTCCACTTT
TRBV7-9	TRBJ2-5	NA	few	CASSLVGDQETQYF	TGTGCCAGCAGCTTAGTCGGGGATCAAGAGACCCAGTACTTC
TRBV6-5	TRBJ1-4	TRBD1	NA	CASSSGQNNEKLFF	TGTGCCAGCAGCTCGGGACAGAATAATGAAAAACTGTTTTTT
TRBV7-2	TRBJ1-3	NA	NA	CASSPSGSGNTIYF	TGTGCCAGCAGCCCATCGGGGTCTGGAAACACCATATATTTT
TRBV28	TRBJ1-3	NA	few	CASRGDDSSRNTIYF	TGTGCCAGCCGGGGGGACGACTCGTCGCGAAACACCATATATTTT
TRBV19	TRBJ2-2	NA	NA	CASGKLTENTGELFF	TGTGCCAGCGGGAAGTTGACCGAGAACACCGGGGAGCTGTTTTTT
TRBV23-1	TRBJ2-7	TRBD1	many	CASSQSVKGADNEQYF	TGCGCCAGCAGTCAATCGGTGAAGGGGGCCGATAACGAGCAGTACTTC